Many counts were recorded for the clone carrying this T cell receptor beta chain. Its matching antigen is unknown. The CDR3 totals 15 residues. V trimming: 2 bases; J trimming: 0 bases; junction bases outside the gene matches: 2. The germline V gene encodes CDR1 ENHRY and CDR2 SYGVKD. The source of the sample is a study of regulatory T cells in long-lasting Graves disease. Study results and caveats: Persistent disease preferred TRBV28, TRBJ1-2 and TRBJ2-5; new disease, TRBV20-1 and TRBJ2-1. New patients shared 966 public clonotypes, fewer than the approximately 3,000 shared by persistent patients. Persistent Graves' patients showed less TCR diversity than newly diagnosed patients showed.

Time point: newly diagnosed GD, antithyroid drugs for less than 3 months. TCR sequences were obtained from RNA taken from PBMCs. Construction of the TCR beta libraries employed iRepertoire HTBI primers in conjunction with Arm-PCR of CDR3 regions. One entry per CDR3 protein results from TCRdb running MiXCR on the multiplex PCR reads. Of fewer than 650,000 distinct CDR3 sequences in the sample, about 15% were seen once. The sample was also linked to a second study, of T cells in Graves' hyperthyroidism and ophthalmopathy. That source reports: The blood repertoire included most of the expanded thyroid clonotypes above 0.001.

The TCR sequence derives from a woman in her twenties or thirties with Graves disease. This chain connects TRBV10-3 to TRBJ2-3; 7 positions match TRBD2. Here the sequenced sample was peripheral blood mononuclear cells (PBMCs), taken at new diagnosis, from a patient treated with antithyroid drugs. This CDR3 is CAISEPLASTDTQYF. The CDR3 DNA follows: TGTGCCATCAGTGAGCCACTAGCGAGCACAGATACGCAGTATTTT.